The 17 T cell receptor delta chains in this list originate from one sample, sequenced in a study of Vδ1+ human thymocytes. The template was reverse-transcribed extracted RNA. CDR3 amplicons came from multiplex PCR with pooled V-gene forward and constant-region reverse primers. TCRdb reanalysed the multiplex PCR reads via CATT. The sample carries some 55,000 delta-chain clones, around a sixth recorded once. Regarding the study as a whole: In the thymus, TRG and TRD repertoires looked highly polyclonal with Gaussian CDR3 lengths.

Their recognized antigens are unknown. Sequencing input: Vdelta1+ gamma-delta thymocytes from the thymus. The subset here: FACS-sorted CD3+ TCRalphabeta- TCRVdelta1+ TCRVdelta2- thymocytes. These TCRs come from a boy under two years old who had congenital heart surgery.

The chain is built from TRDV1 and TRDJ1, with 7 nucleotides matching TRDD3. The germline gives CDR1 TSWWSYY, CDR2 QGS. V lost 4 bases to trimming and J lost 2 bases; unmatched junction nucleotides: 28. The CDR3 totals 22 residues. The DNA for the CDR3 is TGTGCTCTTGGGGGAACCCACCACTCCTTCTCCTATAAGGGGGATGTGACCGATAAACTCATCTTT. Translating gives CALGGTHHSFSYKGDVTDKLIF.

This chain joins TRDV1 and TRDJ1; a weak D match, TRDD2 (6 bases). Germline V gene sequence: CDR1 TSWWSYY, CDR2 QGS. V dropped 2 bases and J dropped 8 bases, with 30 bases sitting between them. The CDR3 runs to 19 residues. The CDR3 region has the DNA TGTGCTCTTGGGGAAATCGGAACAGTCCTTCCCCTGGCCCACATAAAACTCATCTTT. Translation: CALGEIGTVLPLAHIKLIF.

V is TRDV1 and J is TRDJ1; 10 positions match TRDD3. The V segment lost 0 bases and the J segment 3 bases; nucleotides outside the gene matches: 10. The CDR3 totals 18 residues. CDR1 is TSWWSYY and CDR2 is QGS in the germline V gene. The chain's CDR3 is CALGELGPLTGGSDKLIF. The DNA of the CDR3 is TGTGCTCTTGGGGAACTAGGGCCCCTGACTGGGGGATCCGATAAACTCATCTTT.

This clone was detected a few times. The chain has TRDV1 and TRDJ1; D possibly matches TRDD2 or TRDD3 (6 bases each). Germline values: CDR1 TSWWSYY, CDR2 QGS. The V gene lost 0 bases and the J gene lost 0 bases, with 35 bases spanning the gap. The length of the CDR3 is 24 residues. Here the CDR3 DNA reads TGTGCTCTTGGGGAACTTCCAGGGCCCCTCCTACTTGCCCCCTACTGGGCTTACACCGATAAACTCATCTTT. This gives the protein CALGELPGPLLLAPYWAYTDKLIF.

This chain links TRDV1 with TRDJ1; perhaps D is TRDD1 or TRDD3 (6 bases each). Germline CDR1 and CDR2: TSWWSYY and QGS. The CDR3 runs 21 residues. Trimming left V 2 bases short and J 0 bases short, with 28 bases between. As DNA, the CDR3 is TGTGCTCTTGGGGAATTCCCCTACGGGGGGGGACGAAATATCGACACCGATAAACTCATCTTT. Its protein is CALGEFPYGGGRNIDTDKLIF.

This clone has only a few counts. The V and J genes are TRDV1 and TRDJ1; 9 bases line up with TRDD2. The CDR3 contains 19 residues. V gave up 2 bases and J gave up 0 bases; unmatched junction bases: 13. Germline loops: CDR1 TSWWSYY, CDR2 QGS. CDR3 in amino acids: CALGESLPTVGTYTDKLIF. The CDR3 DNA reads as TGTGCTCTTGGGGAATCCCTTCCTACGGTGGGGACATACACCGATAAACTCATCTTT.

In its sample, this clone was seen a few times. The genes are TRDV1 and TRDJ1; 11 bases map to TRDD3. This CDR3 region has 19 residues. The junction had 14 bases not matched to a gene; V was cut back by 1 base and J by 4 bases. Germline V CDR1 and CDR2: TSWWSYY, QGS. Here the CDR3 reads CALGERPFWGIQGNDKLIF. The CDR3 DNA sequence: TGTGCTCTTGGGGAACGACCTTTCTGGGGGATACAGGGCAACGATAAACTCATCTTT.

This chain links TRDV1 with TRDJ1; 13 bases align to TRDD3. J was trimmed by 8 bases and V by 1 base; bases with no gene match: 22. The CDR3 spans 21 residues. Germline V gives CDR1 TSWWSYY, CDR2 QGS. The CDR3 coding sequence is TGTGCTCTTGGGGAACCTCCTATTAGCTTTTACTGGGGGATACGTAGCGAAAAACTCATCTTT. It codes for CALGEPPISFYWGIRSEKLIF.

This clone was seen a handful of times. The chain employs TRDV1 and TRDJ1, with TRDD3 matching over 7 bases. Germline trimming cut 0 bases from V and 3 bases from J; bases unmatched to any gene: 22. CDR1 and CDR2 from the germline V gene are TSWWSYY and QGS. This CDR3 has 21 amino acids. The CDR3 loop reads CALGELVSDGVWGPQADKLIF. The CDR3 DNA reads as TGTGCTCTTGGGGAACTAGTGTCCGATGGGGTCTGGGGGCCCCAGGCCGATAAACTCATCTTT.

V is TRDV1 and J is TRDJ1; 10 nucleotides match TRDD3. Germline V gene sequence: CDR1 TSWWSYY, CDR2 QGS. The V and J ends lost 0 bases and 2 bases, in that order; junction bases with no gene match: 21. The CDR3 has 22 residues. CDR3 loop: CALGELTYHGLPSLGDTDKLIF. The CDR3 region has the DNA TGTGCTCTTGGGGAACTGACATACCACGGCCTTCCGTCACTGGGGGATACCGATAAACTCATCTTT.

The chain carries TRDV1 and TRDJ1; 7 bases are shared with TRDD3. J gave up 3 bases and V 6 bases, and 28 bases lay outside the gene matches. CDR3 length: 21 residues. Germline assignment: CDR1 TSWWSYY and CDR2 QGS. CDR3 loop: CALGPASFTGDFFWDADKLIF. DNA for the CDR3: TGTGCTCTTGGCCCCGCCTCTTTTACTGGGGACTTTTTCTGGGACGCCGATAAACTCATCTTT.

This clone came up a few times. The chain carries TRDV1 and TRDJ1; TRDD3 matches at 12 bases. Germline V CDR1 and CDR2: TSWWSYY, QGS. The CDR3 totals 23 residues. V shed 0 bases and J 5 bases; nucleotides not matched to a gene: 25. For the CDR3, the DNA is TGTGCTCTTGGGGAACTAAGAAGATGCCATACCGGTACTGGGGGATACCGCCGGGATAAACTCATCTTT. It translates to CALGELRRCHTGTGGYRRDKLIF.

J is TRDJ1 and V is TRDV1; TRDD3 might be the D (5 bases). Germline CDR1 and CDR2: TSWWSYY and QGS. Trimming stripped 4 bases from V and 0 bases from J, with 18 bases between. CDR3 length: 17 amino acids. As DNA, the CDR3 is TGTGCTCTTGGGGGCCGGGGGTGGCATCCCAACACCGATAAACTCATCTTT. Protein product: CALGGRGWHPNTDKLIF.

The chain links TRDV1 to TRDJ1; tentatively, D is TRDD2 (5 bases). The CDR3 covers 13 residues. CDR1 and CDR2 (germline): TSWWSYY, QGS. The ends were cut back, 9 bases at V and 0 bases at J, with 11 bases in the middle. The CDR3 DNA reads TGTGCTCTCCTACATCGGAACACCGATAAACTCATCTTT. It yields the protein CALLHRNTDKLIF.

Only a few counts were recorded for this clone. The V call is TRDV1, the J call TRDJ1, with a weak D call TRDD3 (8 bases). The CDR3 has 22 residues. Germline CDR1 reads TSWWSYY; CDR2 reads QGS. The V end lost 1 base, the J end lost 0 bases, and 30 bases lay between the germline ends. CDR3 DNA sequence: TGTGCTCTTGGGGAACCTTATTTCCTACTTTCATTACTGGGGGGGTACACCGATAAACTCATCTTT. Its translation is CALGEPYFLLSLLGGYTDKLIF.

The V gene is TRDV1, the J gene TRDJ1; D might be TRDD2 (6 bases). V was shortened by 5 bases and J by 5 bases, with 21 bases between the two germline ends. From germline, CDR1 is TSWWSYY and CDR2 QGS. The CDR3 sequence is 16 residues long. The CDR3 sequence: CALGTRLPFRGDKLIF. Written as DNA, the CDR3 is TGTGCTCTTGGGACTCGCCTTCCCTTTAGAGGGGATAAACTCATCTTT.

The chain joins TRDV1 to TRDJ1; TRDD2 is a possible D gene (6 bases). The V end lost 4 bases, the J end lost 0 bases, and 33 bases lay between the germline ends. This CDR3 spans 22 amino acids. Per the germline V gene, CDR1 is TSWWSYY and CDR2 is QGS. DNA for the CDR3: TGTGCTCTTGGGGTCCGCCTTCCCTTTGTCCGGGGGGTCTTGGGGTACACCGATAAACTCATCTTT. It translates to CALGVRLPFVRGVLGYTDKLIF.